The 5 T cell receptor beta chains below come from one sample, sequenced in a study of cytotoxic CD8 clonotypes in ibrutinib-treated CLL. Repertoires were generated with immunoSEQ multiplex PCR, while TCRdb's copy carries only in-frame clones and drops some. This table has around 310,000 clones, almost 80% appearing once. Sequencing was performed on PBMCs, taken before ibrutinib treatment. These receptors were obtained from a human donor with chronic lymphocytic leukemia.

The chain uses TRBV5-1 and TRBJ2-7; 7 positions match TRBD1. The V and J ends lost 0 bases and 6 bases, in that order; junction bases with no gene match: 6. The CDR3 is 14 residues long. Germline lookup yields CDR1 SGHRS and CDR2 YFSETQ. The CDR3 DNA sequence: TGCGCCAGCAGCTTGGATGGGACAGTGGTCGAGCAGTACTTC. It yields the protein CASSLDGTVVEQYF.

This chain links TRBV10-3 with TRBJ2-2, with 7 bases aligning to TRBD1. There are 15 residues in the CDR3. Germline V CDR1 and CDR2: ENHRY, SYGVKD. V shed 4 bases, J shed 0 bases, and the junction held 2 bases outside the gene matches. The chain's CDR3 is CAISVGTANTGELFF. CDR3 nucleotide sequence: TGTGCCATCAGTGTCGGGACAGCGAACACCGGGGAGCTGTTTTTT.

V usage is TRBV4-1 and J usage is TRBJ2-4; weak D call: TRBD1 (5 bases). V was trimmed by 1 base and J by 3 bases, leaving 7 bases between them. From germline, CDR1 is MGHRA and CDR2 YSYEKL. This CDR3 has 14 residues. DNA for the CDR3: TGCGCCAGCAGCCAAGCTACAGGCAAAAACATTCAGTACTTC. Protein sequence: CASSQATGKNIQYF.

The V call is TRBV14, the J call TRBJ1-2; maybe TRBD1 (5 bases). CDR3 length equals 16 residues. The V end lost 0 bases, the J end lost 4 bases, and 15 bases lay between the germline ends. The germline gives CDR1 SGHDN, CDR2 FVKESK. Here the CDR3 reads CASSQDWGRSAYGYTF. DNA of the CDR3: TGTGCCAGCAGCCAAGATTGGGGGAGGTCGGCCTATGGCTACACCTTC.

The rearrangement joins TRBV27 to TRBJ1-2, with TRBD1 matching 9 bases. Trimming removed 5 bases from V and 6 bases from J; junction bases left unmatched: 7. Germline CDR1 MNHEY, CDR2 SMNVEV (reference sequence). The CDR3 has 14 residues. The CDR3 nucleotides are TGTGCCAGCAGTCCGGACAGGGGCTTGAATGGCTACACCTTC. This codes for CASSPDRGLNGYTF.